This T cell receptor beta chain emerged from a study of cytomegalovirus exposure and HLA in healthy donors. As for the donors, each was a healthy bone marrow donor. The PCR used 60 Vbeta and 13 Jbeta primers. TCRdb's copy holds only in-frame clones and misses some; the assay was immunoSEQ multiplex PCR. Among under 120,000 clones listed, about 70% were seen once. The CDR3 has 14 residues. The J segment lost 13 bases and the V segment lost 5 bases, leaving 8 bases of the junction unmatched. CDR1 and CDR2 (germline): MNHEY, SVGAGI. V is TRBV6-5 and J is TRBJ1-6, with TRBD1 matching over 10 bases. The source material was PBMCs. This receptor was obtained from a man aged 50-60 years in good health and CMV-seropositive. The CDR3 loop is CASSPGQGTLPLHF. The CDR3 region has the DNA TGTGCCAGCAGTCCGGGACAGGGGACCTTGCCCCTCCACTTT.